A single sample gave rise to the 29 T cell receptor beta chains below, sequenced in a study of blood T cell repertoires in COVID-19. Profiling relied on immunoSEQ multiplex PCR, and the TCRdb table lists in-frame clones only, not all of them. The repertoire holds about 120,000 clones, about 82% seen once, with around 16% in the top ten. Sequencing used peripheral blood. The receptors were sampled from a man in his 60s with active or convalescent COVID-19.

Here the CDR3 DNA reads TGTGCCAGCAGTGAATCGGGCACAGATACGCAGTATTTT. It yields the protein CASSESGTDTQYF. This sequence joins TRBV25-1 and TRBJ2-3; D uncertain. CDR1 MGHDK and CDR2 SYGVNS come from the germline V gene. Between the trimmed V and J ends, which lost 1 base and 1 base, there was a span of 3 bases. This CDR3 region has 13 residues.

CDR3 in DNA: TGTGCCAGCAGTGGGACAGGGAACTACGAGCAGTACTTC. It is translated as CASSGTGNYEQYF. The rearrangement uses TRBV28 and TRBJ2-7, with 9 nucleotides matching TRBD1. The V gene's germline CDR1 is MDHEN and CDR2 SYDVKM. This CDR3 spans 13 amino acids. Trimming cost V 5 bases and J 3 bases; bases outside gene matches: 2.

In its sample, this clone was seen once. The chain combines TRBV7-2 with TRBJ2-1, with TRBD2 identical over 12 bases. The CDR3 sequence is 15 residues long. CDR1 and CDR2 from the germline V gene are SGHTA and FQGNSA. The trim removed 7 bases at V and 7 bases at J, leaving 8 bases unmatched. Written as DNA, the CDR3 is TGTGCCAGCAATCCACTAGCGGGAGGCGATAATGAGCAGTTCTTC. Its translation is CASNPLAGGDNEQFF.

V gene TRBV6-4 combines with J gene TRBJ1-2; TRBD1 might be the D (6 bases). The CDR3 loop spans 13 amino acids. Germline CDR1 is MRHNA and CDR2 is SNTAGT. The ends were cut back, 2 bases at V and 8 bases at J, with 12 bases in the middle. CDR3 in amino acids: CASSDPQGLGYTF. CDR3 in DNA: TGTGCCAGCAGTGACCCACAGGGTTTGGGCTACACCTTC.

This rearrangement joins TRBV6-6 to TRBJ1-2; 9 bases match TRBD1. Looked up from germline, CDR1 is MNHNY and CDR2 is SVGAGI (reference sequence). The CDR3 runs 15 residues. Trimming removed 5 bases from V and 5 bases from J; junction bases left unmatched: 9. CDR3 region: CASSPPGTGYYGYTF. CDR3 in DNA: TGTGCCAGCAGTCCCCCGGGGACAGGGTATTATGGCTACACCTTC.

The V call is TRBV14, the J call TRBJ1-4, with a tentative D call TRBD1 (6 bases). V was clipped by 4 bases and J by 1 base, with 19 bases between them. The CDR3 is made up of 18 amino acids. CDR1 and CDR2 from the germline V gene are SGHDN and FVKESK. CDR3 sequence reads: CASSPYRDTFLTNEKLFF. The CDR3 DNA is TGTGCCAGCAGCCCTTACCGGGACACCTTCCTAACTAATGAAAAACTGTTTTTT.

The chain uses TRBV5-1 and TRBJ1-5; TRBD1 matches 10 bases. V was pared by 4 bases and J by 7 bases, with 5 bases of the junction left unmatched. The CDR3 spans 14 residues. In germline, CDR1 is SGHRS, CDR2 YFSETQ. For the CDR3, the DNA is TGCGCCAGCAGCCCGACAGGGGGCAGGCAGCCCCAGCATTTT. Translating gives CASSPTGGRQPQHF.

The rearrangement uses TRBV5-1 and TRBJ2-7, with D possibly matching TRBD1 (6 bases). Germline assignment: CDR1 SGHRS and CDR2 YFSETQ. V was shortened by 4 bases and J by 5 bases, with 19 bases between the two germline ends. The CDR3 contains 15 residues. CDR3 protein: CASSAWTDDIHEQYF. CDR3 DNA sequence: TGCGCCAGCAGCGCCTGGACAGATGATATCCACGAGCAGTACTTC.

CDR3 residues: CASSDSGVVTEAFF. The CDR3 coding sequence is TGTGCCAGCAGTGACTCGGGAGTTGTCACTGAAGCTTTCTTT. This sequence joins TRBV6-4 and TRBJ1-1; D gene unclear. The CDR3 is 14 residues long. Germline lookup yields CDR1 MRHNA and CDR2 SNTAGT. V lost 0 bases and J 4 bases, leaving 9 bases between the germline ends.

The genes are TRBV5-6 and TRBJ1-4; weak D call: TRBD1 (5 bases). CDR3 length: 15 residues. CDR1 and CDR2 (germline): SGHDT, YYEEEE. The germline V and J ends were trimmed by 3 bases and 5 bases, with 14 bases remaining between them. The CDR3 nucleotides are TGTGCCAGCAGCTCCATTGGGGCCCGGAATGAAAAACTGTTTTTT. Translation: CASSSIGARNEKLFF.

The rearrangement joins TRBV14 to TRBJ1-2; 7 bases match TRBD1. The germline gives CDR1 SGHDN, CDR2 FVKESK. The CDR3 runs 13 residues. Trimming at V came to 4 bases and at J to 2 bases, leaving 1 base not matched to a gene. The CDR3 DNA follows: TGTGCCAGCAGCCCGGGACAGAACTATGGCTACACCTTC. It is translated as CASSPGQNYGYTF.

V is TRBV25-1 and J is TRBJ2-7; TRBD1 matches 7 bases. CDR1 is MGHDK and CDR2 is SYGVNS in the germline V gene. The V gene end was trimmed by 4 bases and the J gene end by 2 bases; junction bases not matched to a gene: 2. There are 13 residues in the CDR3. The CDR3 bases are TGTGCCAGCAGTGGGGACAGTACCTACGAGCAGTACTTC. Translating it yields CASSGDSTYEQYF.

V gene TRBV19 combines with J gene TRBJ2-1; 11 bases are a match to TRBD1. V trimming: 3 bases; J trimming: 6 bases; junction bases outside the gene matches: 7. Germline V CDR1 and CDR2: LNHDA, SQIVND (reference sequence). CDR3 size: 16 residues. Written as DNA, the CDR3 is TGTGCCAGTAGTATCCCCGGGACAGGGGGTGGCAATGAGCAGTTCTTC. This encodes CASSIPGTGGGNEQFF.

The chain couples TRBV9 to TRBJ2-5, with D unclear. Germline V gives CDR1 SGDLS, CDR2 YYNGEE. Trimming removed 0 bases from V and 4 bases from J, with 13 bases in between. There are 15 residues in the CDR3. The CDR3 region has the DNA TGTGCCAGCAGCGTAGCTACTGGGCTGGGAGAGACCCAGTACTTC. Encoded protein: CASSVATGLGETQYF.

The V call is TRBV3-1 (or the pseudogene TRBV3-2), the J call TRBJ2-2; 10 nucleotides line up with TRBD1. The V gene's germline CDR1 is LGHDT and CDR2 YNNKEL (reference sequence). V was clipped by 2 bases and J by 6 bases; unmatched bases: 6. The CDR3 loop spans 16 amino acids. CDR3 in amino acids: CASSQPGQGFAGELFF. Written as DNA, the CDR3 is TGTGCCAGCAGCCAACCGGGACAGGGGTTTGCCGGGGAGCTGTTTTTT.

J is TRBJ2-1 and V is TRBV18; 11 nucleotides agree with TRBD2. This CDR3 has 16 amino acids. Germline V CDR1 and CDR2: KGHSH, LQKENI. V lost 1 base to trimming and J lost 6 bases; unmatched junction nucleotides: 5. This CDR3 reads CASSPLRLAGFNEQFF. CDR3 bases: TGTGCCAGCTCACCACTTCGACTAGCGGGGTTCAATGAGCAGTTCTTC.

This chain joins TRBV10-3 and TRBJ2-7; the D gene is possibly TRBD1 (7 bases). Germline V gene data show CDR1 as ENHRY and CDR2 as SYGVKD. This CDR3 is 13 amino acids long. The V end lost 11 bases, the J end lost 0 bases, and 14 bases lay between the germline ends. CDR3: CAGRGESSYEQYF. In DNA form, the CDR3 reads TGTGCCGGCAGGGGGGAAAGCTCCTACGAGCAGTACTTC.

This chain links TRBV27 with TRBJ2-3; no firm D call. The V end lost 4 bases, the J end lost 0 bases, and 8 bases lay between the germline ends. The V gene's germline CDR1 is MNHEY and CDR2 SMNVEV (reference sequence). The CDR3 runs to 14 residues. The CDR3 DNA reads as TGTGCCAGCAGTTCCTCCTTTAGCACAGATACGCAGTATTTT. Translated: CASSSSFSTDTQYF.

The chain recombines TRBV5-6 with TRBJ1-5; D is unclear. CDR1 and CDR2 (germline): SGHDT, YYEEEE. Trimming removed 0 bases from V and 3 bases from J, with 7 bases in between. The CDR3 extends over 14 amino acids. CDR3 loop: CASSLGIYNQPQHF. In nucleotides, the CDR3 is TGTGCCAGCAGCTTGGGAATCTACAATCAGCCCCAGCATTTT.

This clone was seen a handful of times. The chain has TRBV6-5 and TRBJ2-2, with unresolved D. CDR3 length equals 14 residues. Germline-derived CDR1 and CDR2 are MNHEY and SVGAGI. V was clipped by 7 bases and J by 6 bases, with 15 bases between them. The CDR3 reads CASKAWRGAGELFF. The CDR3 coding sequence is TGTGCCAGCAAGGCCTGGCGTGGAGCCGGGGAGCTGTTTTTT.

V and J are TRBV6-2 or TRBV6-3 and TRBJ1-6; the match to TRBD1 covers 7 bases. Losses at the gene ends were 4 bases for V and 9 bases for J; bases not matched to a gene: 9. Germline lookup yields CDR1 MNHEY and CDR2 SVGEGT. The CDR3 length is 15 residues. The CDR3 here is CASSSLPTGTSPLHF. The CDR3 DNA is TGTGCCAGCAGTTCCCTTCCGACAGGGACTTCACCCCTCCACTTT.

The chain combines TRBV7-9 with TRBJ2-7; perhaps TRBD2 as D (5 bases). Germline V gene data show CDR1 as SEHNR and CDR2 as FQNEAQ (reference sequence). Deletions cut 6 bases from V and 1 base from J, with 16 bases between. This CDR3 has 15 residues. The CDR3 DNA reads TGTGCCAGCAGGAAACCGGGGAGTAGTTCCTACGAGCAGTACTTC. Translating it yields CASRKPGSSSYEQYF.

In its sample, this clone was seen a few times. This chain uses TRBV5-4 with TRBJ1-2, with TRBD1 as a possible D gene (5 bases). V shed 2 bases and J shed 4 bases, with 21 bases lying between them. Germline CDR1 and CDR2: SGHNT and YYREEE (reference sequence). This CDR3 has 17 amino acids. This chain's CDR3 is CASSFRLGGAPPYGYTF. The CDR3 DNA reads TGTGCCAGCAGCTTTCGACTTGGCGGGGCGCCTCCCTATGGCTACACCTTC.

The chain uses TRBV5-1 and TRBJ2-5, with D possibly being TRBD2 (7 bases). The V and J ends lost 7 bases and 5 bases respectively, with 21 bases between them. The CDR3 loop spans 15 amino acids. In germline, CDR1 is SGHRS, CDR2 YFSETQ. The CDR3 region has the DNA TGCGCCAGCTTACCCGCCGGGGGGCGTAAGGAGACCCAGTACTTC. As protein: CASLPAGGRKETQYF.

The chain employs TRBV19 and TRBJ2-7; unclear D gene. The CDR3 spans 14 residues. Germline assignment: CDR1 LNHDA and CDR2 SQIVND (reference sequence). The ends were cut back, 5 bases at V and 7 bases at J, with 18 bases in the middle. As DNA, the CDR3 is TGTGCCAGTAGTCCGACGTTGGCAGGCGAAGAGCAGTACTTC. The encoded protein is CASSPTLAGEEQYF.

The chain carries TRBV27 and TRBJ2-2; D might be TRBD2 (6 bases). Germline V gene data show CDR1 as MNHEY and CDR2 as SMNVEV (reference sequence). The germline V and J ends were trimmed by 4 bases and 5 bases, with 11 bases remaining between them. The CDR3 consists of 14 residues. The CDR3 coding sequence is TGTGCCAGCAGTTGGCGGGGTGGGACCGGGGAGCTGTTTTTT. This encodes CASSWRGGTGELFF.

J is TRBJ1-5 and V is TRBV7-2, with D unclear. The germline V gene has CDR1 SGHTA and CDR2 FQGNSA. The V and J ends lost 3 bases and 1 base respectively, with 10 bases between them. This CDR3 has 15 residues. The CDR3 DNA reads TGTGCCAGCAGCTTTGCGGGTTTAAGCAATCAGCCCCAGCATTTT. It specifies CASSFAGLSNQPQHF.

The rearrangement joins TRBV5-7 to TRBJ2-1; 11 nucleotides line up with TRBD2. Being an ORF, TRBV5-7 has a function that is uncertain. The CDR3 loop spans 15 amino acids. Trimming removed 1 base from V and 7 bases from J; junction bases left unmatched: 4. DNA for the CDR3: TGTGCCAGCAGCTTGACTAGCGGGAGTAAGAATGAGCAGTTCTTC. It codes for CASSLTSGSKNEQFF.

This clone was detected only a few times. V and J are TRBV11-2 and TRBJ1-1; no clear D gene. Germline-derived CDR1 and CDR2 are SGHAT and FQNNGV. V shed 1 base and J shed 4 bases, with 4 bases lying between them. The length of the CDR3 is 12 residues. CDR3 loop: CASSLVGTEAFF. DNA of the CDR3: TGTGCCAGCAGCTTAGTCGGCACTGAAGCTTTCTTT.